This T cell receptor (beta chain) was captured by sequencing in a study of cytomegalovirus exposure and HLA in healthy donors. Study-level findings and limits: Some segments of the V type, notably TRBV6-2 and TRBV6-3, were excluded as indistinguishable.

J was trimmed by 4 bases and V by 1 base; bases with no gene match: 6. Germline values: CDR1 MNHNS, CDR2 SASEGT. The length of the CDR3 is 15 residues. Details on this clone: The antigen remains unidentified.

The study ran its PCR with 60 Vbeta and 13 Jbeta primers. Profiled with immunoSEQ multiplex PCR; TCRdb holds only in-frame clones, not every one. This specimen shows about 190,000 clones; the ten leading clones hold approximately 6.9%. This chain uses TRBV6-1 with TRBJ1-1, with 7 bases matching TRBD1. The sample consisted of PBMCs. The sequence came from a man younger than 45 in good health and CMV-seronegative. The CDR3 protein is CASSEGGGGSTEAFF. The CDR3 coding sequence is TGTGCCAGCAGTGAAGGAGGAGGGGGCAGCACTGAAGCTTTCTTT.